This T cell receptor (beta chain) was captured by sequencing in a study of blood T cell repertoires in COVID-19. As processed by the authors: By means of reference gene primer amplification, nucleated cell counts were estimated. The method was immunoSEQ multiplex PCR; TCRdb's version includes in-frame clones alone and lacks a portion of them. V, J and clone size derive from that table, while D and trimming were established from the DNA sequence. The table shows over 100,000 clones, with roughly nine tenths occurring only once. Looked up from germline, CDR1 is SGHTS and CDR2 is YDEGEE. V gave up 3 bases and J gave up 0 bases, with 6 bases separating them. The CDR3 covers 13 residues. This clone has just one count.

The sample taken for sequencing was peripheral blood. The V and J genes are TRBV5-8 and TRBJ1-1, with unresolved D. The sequence came from a man aged 40-55 years with acute or convalescent COVID-19. Written as DNA, the CDR3 is TGTGCCAGCAGCTCGGGTATGAACACTGAAGCTTTCTTT. Residues: CASSSGMNTEAFF.